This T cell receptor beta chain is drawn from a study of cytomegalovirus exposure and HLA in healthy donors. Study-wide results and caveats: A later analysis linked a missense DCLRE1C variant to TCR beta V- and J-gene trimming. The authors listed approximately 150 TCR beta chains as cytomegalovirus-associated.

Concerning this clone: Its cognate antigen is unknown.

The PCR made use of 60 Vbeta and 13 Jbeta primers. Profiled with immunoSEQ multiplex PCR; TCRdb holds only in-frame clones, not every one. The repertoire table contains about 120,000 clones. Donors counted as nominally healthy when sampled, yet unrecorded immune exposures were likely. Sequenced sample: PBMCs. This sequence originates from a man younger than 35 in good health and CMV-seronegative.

The CDR3 DNA sequence: TGCGCCAGCAGCGAGAGGACAGCCGACTACGAGCAGTACTTC. Amino acid sequence: CASSERTADYEQYF. The chain couples TRBV4-3 to TRBJ2-7; D may be TRBD1 (6 bases). This CDR3 has 14 amino acids. Germline CDR1 reads LGHNA; CDR2 reads YSLEER. V lost 5 bases and J lost 3, with 14 bases in between.